The present T cell receptor beta chain was sequenced within a study of blood T cell repertoires in COVID-19. Background on the study: In each case, the material was cDNA or gDNA derived from T cells, B-cell-depleted T cells, or PBMCs.

The count of this clone is one. Germline CDR1 and CDR2: WSHSY and SAAADI. Trimming took off 2 bases at V and 6 bases at J, with 11 bases between the two ends. The CDR3 runs 14 residues. Sequencing used immunoSEQ multiplex PCR; TCRdb keeps in-frame clones, though not all of them. Here the sample spans under 100,000 clones, approximately 90% being singletons. This TCR came from a man aged 45-60 years with acute or convalescent COVID-19. The sample consisted of peripheral blood. The chain has TRBV10-2 and TRBJ1-5, with D perhaps matching TRBD1 (6 bases). In DNA, the CDR3 is TGCGCCAGCAGTGAGGTCGGGGACACTCAGCCCCAGCATTTT. Its translation is CASSEVGDTQPQHF.